The clone carrying this T cell receptor beta chain was seen ten or more times. The sample originates from a study of human T cells and chemical hapten exposure. Whole-study context: For sensitization, 2% DPC was applied to an approximately 2 cm by approximately 2 cm patch of upper inner arm skin.

One entry per CDR3 protein, called by TCRdb with MiXCR from the RACE reads. Seen here are some 400,000 distinct CDR3 sequences, 4.8% observed once, and the top ten hold about 2.1%. This CDR3 contains 17 residues. With V trimmed by 2 bases and J by 0 bases, 2 bases remained unmatched. CDR1 and CDR2 (germline): SGHRS, YFSETQ. Indicated time point: patch test 1, 2 weeks after DPC sensitization. Treatment specified: therapeutic diphenylcyclopropenone sensitization with weekly scalp DPC. Source: whole blood, taken in connection with sensitization to the hapten diphenylcyclopropenone (DPC). The receptor was isolated from a woman aged 50 to 60 with alopecia areata. Some clones in this sample may be carry-over from other donors' samples. The chain employs TRBV5-1 and TRBJ2-2; 12 bases line up with TRBD2. The CDR3 is CASSLRTSGANTGELFF. The DNA for the CDR3 is TGCGCCAGCAGCTTAAGGACTAGCGGGGCGAACACCGGGGAGCTGTTTTTT.